The rows below give T cell receptor beta chains drawn from one sample of a study of beta chain features in type 1 diabetes. Clones were sequenced by immunoSEQ multiplex PCR, and TCRdb holds only the in-frame ones, with some missing. The sample lists about 30,000 clones, roughly 50% seen once, with 1.5% in the top ten. The sequenced sample consisted of Tregs from blood. The receptors originated from a woman between 18 and 29 years old with type 1 diabetes. The CDR3 runs from the conserved cysteine through the conserved F or W. D genes are given only for firm matches. Not all rows give a size; the values are once, few, many and, for expanded clones, a class.

v_call	j_call	d_call	clone_size	cdr3_nt	cdr3_aa
TRBV10-3	TRBJ2-3	TRBD1	few	TGTGCCATCAGCGACCGGGACAGGGGAAGGACAGATACGCAGTATTTT	CAISDRDRGRTDTQYF
TRBV19	TRBJ2-6	NA	NA	TGTGCCAGTAGTATAGTTTTCGGGGCTGGGGCCAACGTCCTGACTTTC	CASSIVFGAGANVLTF
TRBV4-3	TRBJ2-3	NA	NA	TGCGCCAGCAGCCAAGAATATTCAGTCCAGGGGTTAACAGATACGCAGTATTTT	CASSQEYSVQGLTDTQYF
TRBV29-1	TRBJ1-2	TRBD1	few	TGCAGCGTGAGACCGGGACAGGGGGCGGATGGCTACACCTTC	CSVRPGQGADGYTF
TRBV5-4	TRBJ2-5	TRBD1	medium-sized	TGTGCCAGCAGCTACGGACAGGGGCAAGAGACCCAGTACTTC	CASSYGQGQETQYF
TRBV6-6	TRBJ2-5	NA	NA	TGTGCCAGCAGTTCTCCCCGGGATCACCAAGAGACCCAGTACTTC	CASSSPRDHQETQYF
TRBV7-2	TRBJ2-3	TRBD2	few	TGTGCCAGCAGCTCCGCGGGAGGGCCGTTGTATTTT	CASSSAGGPLYF
TRBV5-4	TRBJ2-5	NA	NA	TGTGCCAGCAGCTTGAAAAATAGCGGCATAGAGACCCAGTACTTC	CASSLKNSGIETQYF
TRBV5-1	TRBJ2-1	NA	NA	TGCGCCAGCAGCTTGGAGCGGGTTTCCTACAATGAGCAGTTCTTC	CASSLERVSYNEQFF
TRBV28	TRBJ2-7	TRBD2	NA	TGTGCCAGCAGTTTAATTTTTAGCGGACTAGCGGGAGGTTCCTCCTACGAGCAGTACTTC	CASSLIFSGLAGGSSYEQYF
TRBV7-2	TRBJ2-7	TRBD2	NA	TGTGCCAGCAGCCCTGGTCGGGAGGGCCAGGGCGAGCAGTACTTC	CASSPGREGQGEQYF
TRBV19	TRBJ2-1	TRBD1	NA	TGTGCCAGTAGAACGGGGACAGGGGGCTACAATGAGCAGTTCTTC	CASRTGTGGYNEQFF
TRBV4-3	TRBJ2-1	TRBD1	NA	TGCGCCAGCAGCCGCAAGACGGGACAGGGGACTTACAATGAGCAGTTCTTC	CASSRKTGQGTYNEQFF
TRBV30	TRBJ2-7	NA	NA	TGTGCCTGGAGGACGGACTTCTCCTACGAGCAGTACTTC	CAWRTDFSYEQYF
TRBV5-4	TRBJ2-1	NA	NA	TGTGCCAGCAGCTTTGGGTTTGAGGTGGATGAGCAGTTCTTC	CASSFGFEVDEQFF
TRBV6-5	TRBJ2-5	TRBD2	few	TGTGCCAGCAGTCGTAGCGGGGGGCCGACCCAGTACTTC	CASSRSGGPTQYF
TRBV5-4	TRBJ2-1	NA	NA	TGTGCCAGCAGCTTGGATACGGGAATTTCCTACAATGAGCAGTTCTTC	CASSLDTGISYNEQFF
TRBV13	TRBJ2-7	NA	NA	TGTGCCAGCAGCTTCAGGATTTCCTACGAGCAGTACTTC	CASSFRISYEQYF
TRBV7-2	TRBJ1-1	NA	NA	TGTGCCAGCAGCTTAGCGCGGGTTCGGGTCAGGGGTTATTCGAACACTGAAGCTTTCTTT	CASSLARVRVRGYSNTEAFF
TRBV18	TRBJ2-1	TRBD2	NA	TGTGCCAGCTCACGACTAAGGACTAGCGGGAGGGCGATCAATGAGCAGTTCTTC	CASSRLRTSGRAINEQFF
TRBV15	TRBJ2-3	TRBD2	NA	TGTGCCACCAGCAGAGATCCGACTAGCGCAGGCACAGATACGCAGTATTTT	CATSRDPTSAGTDTQYF
TRBV11-2	TRBJ2-5	NA	NA	TGTGCCAGCAGCCAGGTCATGCAAGAGACCCAGTACTTC	CASSQVMQETQYF
TRBV6-5	TRBJ1-2	NA	NA	TGTGCCAGCAGACCTATAGACTTCACCGGCTATGGCTACACCTTC	CASRPIDFTGYGYTF
TRBV7-8	TRBJ2-3	NA	NA	TGTGCCAGCAACCAACACACAGATACGCAGTATTTT	CASNQHTDTQYF
TRBV5-1	TRBJ2-5	TRBD2	once	TGCGCCAGCACTCTGAGGAGACTAGCGGGAGGAAACCAAGAGACCCAGTACTTC	CASTLRRLAGGNQETQYF
TRBV27	TRBJ2-3	NA	NA	TGTGCCAGCAGTTCGGTAATTAGCACAGATACGCAGTATTTT	CASSSVISTDTQYF